What follows is one T cell receptor beta chain and its context. Germline lookup yields CDR1 LNHDA and CDR2 SQIVND (reference sequence). V shed 5 bases and J 5 bases; nucleotides not matched to a gene: 8. The CDR3 loop spans 15 amino acids. Assay: immunoSEQ multiplex PCR; the TCRdb copy retains only in-frame clones and omits some. The sample has more than 150,000 clones; around four fifths are singletons. This specimen belongs to a study of blood T cell repertoires in COVID-19. This clonotype was sampled from a woman aged 30 to 39 with acute or convalescent COVID-19. The J gene is TRBJ1-3, the V gene TRBV19; 8 bases map to TRBD1. Material for sequencing was peripheral blood. The CDR3 DNA sequence: TGTGCCAGTAGTGCGACAGGGGTTACGCGAAACACCATATATTTT. Translation: CASSATGVTRNTIYF.